This T cell receptor beta chain was profiled in a study of blood T cell repertoires in COVID-19. At the level of the study: T cells, B-cell-depleted T cells, or PBMCs provided the cDNA or gDNA that served as material.

This CDR3 has 13 amino acids. CDR1 is SNHLY, CDR2 FYNNEI, per germline. Trimming cost V 11 bases and J 4 bases, with 14 bases left between them. Participants' own reports of clinical history determined their cohort assignment. Within 2 weeks before study entry, exposed participants met a COVID-19 case. Produced via immunoSEQ multiplex PCR; TCRdb's table is partial and in-frame only. The sample gives 200,000 to 250,000 clones, 80% to 90% of which show up once; about 3.6% is in the top ten. This chain links TRBV2 with TRBJ1-4; tentatively, D is TRBD1 (5 bases). The sequenced material came from PBMCs or T cells enriched from blood (not recorded which). The receptor was derived from a middle-aged woman who had been exposed to COVID-19. CDR3: CAGGTANNEKLFF. Written as DNA, the CDR3 is TGTGCCGGAGGGACGGCGAATAATGAAAAACTGTTTTTT. Full variable domain (remainder filled in from reference TRBV2 and TRBJ1-4): EPEVTQTPSHQVTQMGQEVILRCVPISNHLYFYWYRQILGQKVEFLVSFYNNEISEKSEIFDDQFSVERPDGSNFTLKIRSTKLEDSAMYFCAGGTANNEKLFFGSGTQLSVL.